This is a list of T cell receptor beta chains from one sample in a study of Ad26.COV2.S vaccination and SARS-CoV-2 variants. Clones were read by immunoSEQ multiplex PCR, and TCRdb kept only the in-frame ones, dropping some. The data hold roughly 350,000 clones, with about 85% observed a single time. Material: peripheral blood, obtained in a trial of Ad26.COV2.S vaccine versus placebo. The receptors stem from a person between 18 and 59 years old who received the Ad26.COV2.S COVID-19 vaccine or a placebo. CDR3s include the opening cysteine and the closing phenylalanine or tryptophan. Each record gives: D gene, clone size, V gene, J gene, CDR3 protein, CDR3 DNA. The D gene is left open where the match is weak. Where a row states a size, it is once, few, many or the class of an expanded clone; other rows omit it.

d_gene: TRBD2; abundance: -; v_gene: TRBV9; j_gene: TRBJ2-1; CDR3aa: CASSVTLAGDSYNEQFF; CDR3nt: TGTGCCAGCAGCGTGACCCTAGCGGGAGATTCATACAATGAGCAGTTCTTC
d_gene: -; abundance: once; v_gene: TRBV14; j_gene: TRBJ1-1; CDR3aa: CASSQDFVRENTEAFF; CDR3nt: TGTGCCAGCAGCCAAGATTTTGTACGGGAAAACACTGAAGCTTTCTTT
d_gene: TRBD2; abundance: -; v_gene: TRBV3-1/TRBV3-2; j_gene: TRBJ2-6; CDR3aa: CASSPGGGANVLTF; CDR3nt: TGTGCCAGCAGCCCGGGAGGTGGGGCCAACGTCCTGACTTTC
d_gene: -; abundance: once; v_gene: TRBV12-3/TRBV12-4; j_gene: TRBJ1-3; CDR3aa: CASSLQSLNTIYF; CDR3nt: TGTGCCAGCAGCCTTCAGAGCTTAAACACCATATATTTT
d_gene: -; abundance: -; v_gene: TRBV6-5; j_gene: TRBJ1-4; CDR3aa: CASRVTGLGEKLFF; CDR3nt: TGTGCCAGCAGGGTCACAGGGTTGGGTGAAAAACTGTTTTTT
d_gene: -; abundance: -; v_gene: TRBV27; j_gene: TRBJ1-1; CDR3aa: CASSFETTVTEAFF; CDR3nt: TGTGCCAGCAGTTTTGAGACCACGGTCACTGAAGCTTTCTTT
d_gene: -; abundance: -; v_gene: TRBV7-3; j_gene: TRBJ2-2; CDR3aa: CASGYSLGELFF; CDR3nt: TGTGCCAGCGGGTATTCCTTGGGGGAGCTGTTTTTT
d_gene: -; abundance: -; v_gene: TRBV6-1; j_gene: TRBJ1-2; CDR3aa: CASSENYGYTF; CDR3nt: TGTGCCAGCAGTGAAAACTATGGCTACACCTTC
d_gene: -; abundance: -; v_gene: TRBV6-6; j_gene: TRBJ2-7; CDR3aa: CASSLLDTYEQYF; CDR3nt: TGTGCCAGCAGTCTTTTGGACACATATGAGCAGTACTTC
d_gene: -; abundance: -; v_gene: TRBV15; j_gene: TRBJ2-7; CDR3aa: CATSNPGQISYEQYF; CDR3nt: TGTGCCACCAGTAATCCTGGACAGATCTCCTACGAGCAGTACTTC
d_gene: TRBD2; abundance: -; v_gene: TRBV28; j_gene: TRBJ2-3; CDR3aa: CASSLLAGGSTDTQYF; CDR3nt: TGTGCCAGCAGTCTTCTAGCGGGAGGGAGCACAGATACGCAGTATTTT
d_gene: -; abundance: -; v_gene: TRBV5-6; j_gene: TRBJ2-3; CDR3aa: CASSLERLITDTQYF; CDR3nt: TGTGCCAGCAGCTTGGAGCGCCTGATCACAGATACGCAGTATTTT
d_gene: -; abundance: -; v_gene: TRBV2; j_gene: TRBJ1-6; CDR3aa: CASSEAGKGPLHF; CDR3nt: TGTGCCAGCAGTGAAGCGGGGAAGGGACCCCTCCACTTT
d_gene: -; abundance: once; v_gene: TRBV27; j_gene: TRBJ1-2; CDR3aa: CASSLFPTGQGGYTF; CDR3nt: TGTGCCAGCAGTTTATTTCCCACAGGGCAGGGCGGCTACACCTTC
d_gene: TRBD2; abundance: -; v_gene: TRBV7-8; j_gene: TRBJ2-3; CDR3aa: CASSRSGGDLTDTQYF; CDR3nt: TGTGCCAGCAGCAGGTCGGGGGGGGACCTCACAGATACGCAGTATTTT
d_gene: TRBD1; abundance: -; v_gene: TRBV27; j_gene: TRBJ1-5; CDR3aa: CASRLRLGGLTPGQAYSNQPQHF; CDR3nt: TGTGCCAGCAGGCTGAGGCTGGGGGGACTTACCCCGGGACAGGCTTATAGCAATCAGCCCCAGCATTTT
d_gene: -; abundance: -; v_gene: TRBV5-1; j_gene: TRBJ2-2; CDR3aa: CASTRDGLTNTGELFF; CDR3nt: TGCGCCAGCACCCGGGACGGACTGACTAACACCGGGGAGCTGTTTTTT
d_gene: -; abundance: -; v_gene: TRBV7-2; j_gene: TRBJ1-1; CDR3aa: CASSLSGGMNTEAFF; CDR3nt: TGTGCCAGCAGCTTATCGGGGGGGATGAACACTGAAGCTTTCTTT
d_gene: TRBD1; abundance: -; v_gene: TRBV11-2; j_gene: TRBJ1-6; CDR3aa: CASSLDGEGAVYNSPLHF; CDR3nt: TGTGCCAGCAGCTTAGATGGGGAGGGGGCGGTCTATAATTCACCCCTCCACTTT
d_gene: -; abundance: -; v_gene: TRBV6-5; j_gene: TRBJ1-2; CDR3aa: CASSRRGDYGYTF; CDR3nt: TGTGCCAGCAGTCGGCGGGGGGACTATGGCTACACCTTC
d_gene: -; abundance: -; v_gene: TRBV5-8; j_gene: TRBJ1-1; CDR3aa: CASSLDRGSTEAFF; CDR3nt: TGTGCCAGCAGCTTGGACAGAGGATCCACTGAAGCTTTCTTT
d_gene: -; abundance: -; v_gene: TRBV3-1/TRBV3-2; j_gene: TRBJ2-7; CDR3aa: CASRPYRDATYEQYF; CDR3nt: TGTGCCAGCCGGCCGTACCGGGACGCAACCTACGAGCAGTACTTC
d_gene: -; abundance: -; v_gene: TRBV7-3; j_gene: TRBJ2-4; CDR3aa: CASSLLRQGDKNIQYF; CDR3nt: TGTGCCAGCAGCTTACTGCGGCAAGGGGACAAAAACATTCAGTACTTC
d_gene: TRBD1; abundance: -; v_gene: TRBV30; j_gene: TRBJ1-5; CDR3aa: CAWNDRGDQPQHF; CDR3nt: TGTGCCTGGAACGACAGGGGCGATCAGCCCCAGCATTTT
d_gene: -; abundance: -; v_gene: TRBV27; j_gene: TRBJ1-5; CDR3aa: CASSPQGSNQPQHF; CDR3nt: TGTGCCAGCAGTCCACAGGGAAGCAATCAGCCCCAGCATTTT
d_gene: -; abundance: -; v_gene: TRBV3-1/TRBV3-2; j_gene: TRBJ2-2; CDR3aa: CASSVQRARGELFF; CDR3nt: TGTGCCAGCAGCGTTCAACGCGCCAGGGGGGAGCTGTTTTTT